This entry lists 2 T cell receptor beta chains sequenced from one sample in a study of cytomegalovirus exposure and HLA in healthy donors. Primers: 60 Vbeta forward and 13 Jbeta reverse. Generated by immunoSEQ multiplex PCR, the TCRdb table keeps only in-frame clones and is missing some. The top ten clones hold roughly 6% of a sample with around 200,000 clones, 75% to 90% of them seen once. The sequencing sample was made of PBMCs. These receptor sequences come from a middle-aged man in good health and CMV-seropositive.

This clone was counted between two and nine times. This chain connects TRBV10-3 to TRBJ2-5; D unclear. The V and J ends lost 2 bases and 5 bases respectively, with 9 bases between them. Germline lookup yields CDR1 ENHRY and CDR2 SYGVKD. The CDR3 spans 13 residues. Written as DNA, the CDR3 is TGTGCCATCAGTGAGCGGTATGTGGAGACCCAGTACTTC. The encoded protein is CAISERYVETQYF.

The rearrangement links TRBV11-1 to TRBJ2-4; 13 nucleotides agree with TRBD2. CDR1 is SGHAT, CDR2 FQDESV, per germline (reference sequence). There are 15 residues in the CDR3. V shed 6 bases and J 4 bases; nucleotides not matched to a gene: 3. CDR3 sequence: CASSSTSGGKNIQYF. The CDR3 nucleotides are TGTGCCAGCAGTTCGACTAGCGGGGGGAAAAACATTCAGTACTTC.